This is a list of T cell receptor beta chains from one sample in a study of vaccination effects on CD4 cells after COVID-19. Assay used: immunoSEQ multiplex PCR; TCRdb lists only in-frame clones, some missing. The top ten clones hold 2% to 3% of a sample with about 73,000 clones, about 73% of them seen once. The antigens of these receptors remain unknown. The sequences come from CD4+ T cells from PBMCs cultured without peptide, collected after COVID-19 vaccination. The origin of the receptors is a human donor who received a COVID-19 vaccine. Both conserved end residues are part of each CDR3. Fields, in order: D gene, clone size, V gene, J gene, CDR3 DNA, CDR3 protein. The D gene is left open where the match is weak. The size field is filled for only some rows; it gives once, few, many or a size class.

>TRBD2|NA|TRBV10-2|TRBJ2-5
TGCGCCAGCAGTGTAATAGCGGGGGGCCAAGAGACCCAGTACTTC
CASSVIAGGQETQYF
>NA|NA|TRBV24-1|TRBJ1-2
TGTGCCACCAGTGATTTCCGGAATAACTATGGCTACACCTTC
CATSDFRNNYGYTF
>TRBD1|NA|TRBV28|TRBJ2-5
TGTGCCAGCAGTCCGGACAGGATTGGGACCCAGTACTTC
CASSPDRIGTQYF
>TRBD1|NA|TRBV27|TRBJ1-6
TGTGCCAGCAGTGCCTGGGACAGGGGTTCACCCCTCCACTTT
CASSAWDRGSPLHF
>NA|NA|TRBV18|TRBJ1-4
TGTGCCAGCTCACCAGGAATTGATGAAAAACTGTTTTTT
CASSPGIDEKLFF
>NA|NA|TRBV27|TRBJ2-1
TGTGCCAGCAGTTTTTCCCCCTCTCGGGTGTACAATGAGCAGTTCTTC
CASSFSPSRVYNEQFF
>NA|NA|TRBV29-1|TRBJ1-4
TGCAGCGTTACCAGCAGGGTTAATGAAAAACTGTTTTTT
CSVTSRVNEKLFF
>NA|NA|TRBV12-3/TRBV12-4|TRBJ1-1
TGTGCCAGCCTAGGGGGGGTCGGGGCTGAAGCTTTCTTT
CASLGGVGAEAFF
>TRBD1|NA|TRBV27|TRBJ1-5
TGTGCCAGCAGTCCAACGTCGCAGGGGGCGAATCAGCCCCAGCATTTT
CASSPTSQGANQPQHF
>NA|NA|TRBV6-4|TRBJ2-3
TGTGCCAGCAGTGTAAGCGGGAGCACAGATACGCAGTATTTT
CASSVSGSTDTQYF
>NA|NA|TRBV5-1|TRBJ1-4
TGCGCCAGCAGCTCGGACCCGACCGCTGAAAAACTGTTTTTT
CASSSDPTAEKLFF
>NA|NA|TRBV2|TRBJ2-5
TGTGCCAGCAGTGAATCCAGGGGCGCGGGGTACTTC
CASSESRGAGYF
>TRBD1|NA|TRBV6-5|TRBJ2-1
TGTGCCAGCAGGCCCGGGACAGGGTTAGGAGGTGAGCAGTTCTTC
CASRPGTGLGGEQFF
>NA|few|TRBV2|TRBJ1-5
TGTGCCAGCAGTGAACCACCCTGGGGTCAGCCCCAGCATTTT
CASSEPPWGQPQHF
>TRBD1|NA|TRBV19|TRBJ1-5
TGTGCCAGTAGTGCCGAGACAGGGTTCAAAAAGCCCCAGCATTTT
CASSAETGFKKPQHF
>NA|NA|TRBV5-1|TRBJ2-3
TGCGCCAGCAGCTTGGTTATAGCAGGGACAGATACGCAGTATTTT
CASSLVIAGTDTQYF
>NA|NA|TRBV21-1|TRBJ2-3
TGTGCCAGTCGCCGGGACAGGGTTTGCGCAGATACGCAGTATTTT
CASRRDRVCADTQYF
>TRBD1|NA|TRBV19|TRBJ1-1
TGTGCCAGTAGTATGTTGGGACAGGGGAGGTTGGGCACTGAAGCTTTCTTT
CASSMLGQGRLGTEAFF
>NA|NA|TRBV5-4|TRBJ2-5
TGTGCCAGCAGCTCCCCGGGACTCGCAGAGACCCAGTACTTC
CASSSPGLAETQYF
>NA|few|TRBV30|TRBJ1-1
TGTGCCTGGAGAAGGAACACTGAAGCTTTCTTT
CAWRRNTEAFF
>TRBD1|few|TRBV6-6|TRBJ1-5
TGTGCCAGCAGTTACCCGACCACAGGGGGCAATCAGCCCCAGCATTTT
CASSYPTTGGNQPQHF
>NA|few|TRBV5-5|TRBJ2-2
TGTGCCAGCAGCGTTAGCACCGGGGAGCTGTTTTTT
CASSVSTGELFF
>NA|NA|TRBV7-3|TRBJ2-3
TGTGCCAGCAGCTTCCTGACAGGACTCACAGATACGCAGTATTTT
CASSFLTGLTDTQYF
>NA|NA|TRBV19|TRBJ1-4
TGTGCCAGTAGTATTTTCGCTGGGCAGGTCTGGGAAAAACTGTTTTTT
CASSIFAGQVWEKLFF
>NA|NA|TRBV10-2|TRBJ1-1
TGCGCCAGCAGCCCGTTAGGGACTGAAGCTTTCTTT
CASSPLGTEAFF
>NA|NA|TRBV9|TRBJ2-5
TGTGCCAGCAGCGTCGCAGTGTCAGGGGTAATGGAGACCCAGTACTTC
CASSVAVSGVMETQYF
>NA|NA|TRBV28|TRBJ1-2
TGTGCCTCTCGGAGTGGCCAGACGTATGGCTACACCTTC
CASRSGQTYGYTF
>TRBD1|NA|TRBV6-1|TRBJ1-2
TGTGCCAGCAGTGAAAATTCCGGGACAGGAAGTATCTATGGCTACACCTTC
CASSENSGTGSIYGYTF
>NA|NA|TRBV5-1|TRBJ1-4
TGCGCCAGCAGCGACCTTGCAACTAATGAAAAACTGTTTTTT
CASSDLATNEKLFF
>TRBD1|NA|TRBV7-3|TRBJ1-1
TGTGCCAGCAGCCCTACAGGGGGCACTGAAGCTTTCTTT
CASSPTGGTEAFF
>NA|NA|TRBV7-2|TRBJ1-2
TGTGCCAGCAGCTTATCGGTCATTTCTAACTATGGCTACACCTTC
CASSLSVISNYGYTF
>TRBD1|few|TRBV28|TRBJ2-3
TGTGCCAGCAGAATCCGGGACAGGGGCGCAGATACGCAGTATTTT
CASRIRDRGADTQYF
>NA|NA|TRBV6-1|TRBJ1-1
TGTGCCAGCAGTGAAGTATTGAACACTGAAGCTTTCTTT
CASSEVLNTEAFF
>NA|NA|TRBV9|TRBJ1-4
TGTGCCAGCAGCGTAGAGGGGGGTGTGGGTGAAAAACTGTTTTTT
CASSVEGGVGEKLFF
>TRBD1|NA|TRBV18|TRBJ2-1
TGTGCCAGCTCTCCGACAGGGATCAGATACAATGAGCAGTTCTTC
CASSPTGIRYNEQFF
>TRBD2|few|TRBV28|TRBJ2-2
TGTGCCAGCAGTTTCGGGCGGGGGGGCCACACCGGGGAGCTGTTTTTT
CASSFGRGGHTGELFF
>NA|NA|TRBV19|TRBJ2-3
TGTGCCAGTAGTAACCAGGTCCAGACAGATACGCAGTATTTT
CASSNQVQTDTQYF
>NA|NA|TRBV24-1|TRBJ2-5
TGTGCCACCAGTGAGCCTCAGGGCGCTGGGGAGACCCAGTACTTC
CATSEPQGAGETQYF
>NA|NA|TRBV6-5|TRBJ1-4
TGTGCCAGCAGTTACGGGGGCATTCATGAAAAACTGTTTTTT
CASSYGGIHEKLFF
>NA|NA|TRBV27|TRBJ1-5
TGTGCCAGCAGTTTAACGGTGTCGAATCAGCCCCAGCATTTT
CASSLTVSNQPQHF
>NA|NA|TRBV30|TRBJ1-6
TGTGCCTGGAAGATCGACAGTGGGGAATCACCCCTCCACTTT
CAWKIDSGESPLHF
>NA|NA|TRBV10-2|TRBJ1-1
TGCGCCAGCAGTGATTGGGTGTCAGGACGTATGAACACTGAAGCTTTCTTT
CASSDWVSGRMNTEAFF
>NA|NA|TRBV14|TRBJ1-2
TGTGCCAGCAGCCCGGACCGGCTCTATGGCTACACCTTC
CASSPDRLYGYTF
>NA|NA|TRBV12-3/TRBV12-4|TRBJ2-5
TGTGCCAGCAGTGCCCGGGGGACCCAGTACTTC
CASSARGTQYF
>TRBD1|NA|TRBV5-1|TRBJ1-4
TGCGCCAGCAGCCAGGGGGGTGCTAATGAAAAACTGTTTTTT
CASSQGGANEKLFF
>NA|few|TRBV24-1|TRBJ2-1
TGTGCCACCAGTGATCCCGGGACCCCTAGCAATGAGCAGTTCTTC
CATSDPGTPSNEQFF
>NA|NA|TRBV11-1|TRBJ1-1
TGTGCCAGCAGCTCCTCTTGGGGGAACACTGAAGCTTTCTTT
CASSSSWGNTEAFF
>NA|large|TRBV4-1|TRBJ1-5
TGCGCCAGCAGCCGCGTTCCAGCTAGCAATCAGCCCCAGCATTTT
CASSRVPASNQPQHF
>NA|few|TRBV7-3|TRBJ2-5
TGTGCCAGCAGCCCGACAGTTCAAGAGACCCAGTACTTC
CASSPTVQETQYF
>TRBD1|NA|TRBV4-3|TRBJ1-2
TGCGCCAGCAGCCAAGGGGTGCAGGGGGCCGGCTATGGCTACACCTTC
CASSQGVQGAGYGYTF
>TRBD1|NA|TRBV11-1|TRBJ2-2
TGTGCCAGCAGCTTAGCAGGGACAGGGGGGACCCGCAGGGAGCTGTTTTTT
CASSLAGTGGTRRELFF
>NA|NA|TRBV7-9|TRBJ1-2
TGTGCCAGCAGCTTAGACACGTCTTATGGCTACACCTTC
CASSLDTSYGYTF
>NA|NA|TRBV28|TRBJ1-2
TGTGCCAGCAGTTTGGTTCCGGGTTTAGGCTACACCTTC
CASSLVPGLGYTF
>NA|few|TRBV11-3|TRBJ2-2
TGTGCCAGCAGCTCTACCGGGGAGCTGTTTTTT
CASSSTGELFF
>NA|NA|TRBV2|TRBJ2-2
TGTGCCAGCAGTGAGTTAGGAGCGGAAAACACCGGGGAGCTGTTTTTT
CASSELGAENTGELFF
>TRBD1|NA|TRBV5-1|TRBJ1-1
TGCGCCAGCAGCTTGGAAGTAGGACAGGGGAATACTGAAGCTTTCTTT
CASSLEVGQGNTEAFF
>NA|few|TRBV28|TRBJ1-2
TGTGCCAGCGCCCGAACTAGACGCGGCTACACCTTC
CASARTRRGYTF
>NA|NA|TRBV6-5|TRBJ1-1
TGTGCCAGCAGGTGGGGGTTAAGGGACACTGAAGCTTTCTTT
CASRWGLRDTEAFF
>NA|NA|TRBV27|TRBJ1-3
TGTGCCAGCAGAACAATTTACCTCTCTGGAAACACCATATATTTT
CASRTIYLSGNTIYF
>NA|NA|TRBV13|TRBJ1-1
TGTGCCGGCAGCCGTAAAAGGGGTGACACTGAAGCTTTCTTT
CAGSRKRGDTEAFF